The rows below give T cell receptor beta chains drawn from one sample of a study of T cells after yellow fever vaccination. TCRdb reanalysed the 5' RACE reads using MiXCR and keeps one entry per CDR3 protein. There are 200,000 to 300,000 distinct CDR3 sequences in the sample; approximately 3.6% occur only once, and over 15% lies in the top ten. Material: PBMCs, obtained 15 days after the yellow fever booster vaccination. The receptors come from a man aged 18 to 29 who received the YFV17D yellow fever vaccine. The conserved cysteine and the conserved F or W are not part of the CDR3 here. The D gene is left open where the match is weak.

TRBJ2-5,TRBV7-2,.,ASSLVSAYETQY
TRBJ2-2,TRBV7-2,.,ASREQYTGELF
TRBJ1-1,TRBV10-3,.,AISEPDLGTEAF
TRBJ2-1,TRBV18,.,ASSPLGSSYNEQF
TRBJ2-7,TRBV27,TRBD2,ASTLGGGWY
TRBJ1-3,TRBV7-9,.,ASSLQVSANTIY
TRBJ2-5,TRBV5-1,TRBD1,ASSVFRGQETQY
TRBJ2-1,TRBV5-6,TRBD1,ASSWDRALYNEQF
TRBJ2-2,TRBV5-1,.,ASKSDGGELF
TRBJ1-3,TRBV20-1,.,SAREPRPAAGNTIY
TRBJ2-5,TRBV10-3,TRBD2,AISESTGLAQETQY
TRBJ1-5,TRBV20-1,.,SARPGGSAGNQPQH
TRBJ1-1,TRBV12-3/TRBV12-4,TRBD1,ASSRPGQGNTEAF